This T cell receptor (beta chain) was identified during a study of lung T cells in sarcoidosis with Löfgren's syndrome. This clonotype was recorded at least ten times. Antigen: not known. TCRdb re-called the reads through MiXCR, storing one row per CDR3 protein. The repertoire consists of fewer than 80,000 distinct CDR3 sequences, with 21% occurring once and the leading ten covering over 2%. V was pared by 3 bases and J by 0 bases, with 13 bases between. This CDR3 is 15 amino acids long. CDR1 and CDR2 (germline): DFQATT, SNEGSKA (reference sequence). Whole-study results and caveats: Versus controls, Löfgren's syndrome patients reportedly showed TRAV12-1 and TRBV2 as most expanded.

The TCR originated in a human donor with sarcoidosis (Löfgren's syndrome or another form), or a control subject (not recorded which). Specimen: CD4+ T cells from PBMCs. The V gene is TRBV20-1, the J gene TRBJ2-3; D might be TRBD2 (6 bases). Written as DNA, the CDR3 is TGCAGTGCTAGGAAGGGAGGATCTAGCACAGATACGCAGTATTTT. Translation gives CSARKGGSSTDTQYF.